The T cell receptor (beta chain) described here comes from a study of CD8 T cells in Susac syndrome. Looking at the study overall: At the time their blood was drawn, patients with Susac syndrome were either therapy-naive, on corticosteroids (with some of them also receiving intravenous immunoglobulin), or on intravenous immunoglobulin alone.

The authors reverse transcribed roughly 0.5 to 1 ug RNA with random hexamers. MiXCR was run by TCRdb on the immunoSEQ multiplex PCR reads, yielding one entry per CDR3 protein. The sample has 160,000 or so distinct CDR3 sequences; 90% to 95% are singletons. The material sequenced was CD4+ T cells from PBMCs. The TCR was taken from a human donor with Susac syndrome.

DNA for the CDR3: TGCGCCAGCAGCTTTGAAGTGTGGGGGGATACGCAGTATTTT. Encoded protein: CASSFEVWGDTQYF. The chain couples TRBV5-1 to TRBJ2-3, with D possibly called TRBD1 or TRBD2 (5 bases each). The CDR3 loop spans 14 amino acids. V was pared by 2 bases and J by 6 bases, with 13 bases between. Germline CDR1 is SGHRS and CDR2 is YFSETQ.